Listed below are T cell receptor beta chains from one sample, sequenced in a study of T cell changes during pregnancy in multiple sclerosis. The data were produced by immunoSEQ multiplex PCR, yet TCRdb's version contains in-frame clones alone and is incomplete. The sample lists about 43,000 clones; roughly 90% were seen once. The starting material was peripheral blood, obtained in the second trimester of pregnancy. These receptor sequences come from a female donor in good health, enrolled as a control in a pregnancy study. Each CDR3 is given with its conserved first and last residue. The order of the fields is CDR3 protein, CDR3 DNA, J gene, clone size, D gene, V gene. D genes are given only for firm matches. For some rows the clone size is stated as once, few or many, or as a class when expanded; others skip it.

CDR3aa: CAISEIGGVGPQHF; CDR3nt: TGTGCCATCAGTGAGATCGGCGGAGTCGGGCCCCAGCATTTT; j_gene: TRBJ1-5; abundance: -; d_gene: -; v_gene: TRBV10-3
CDR3aa: CASSENRGSAYGYTF; CDR3nt: TGTGCCAGCAGTGAAAACAGGGGGTCGGCCTATGGCTACACCTTC; j_gene: TRBJ1-2; abundance: -; d_gene: TRBD1; v_gene: TRBV25-1
CDR3aa: CASSLVAGGRRGELFF; CDR3nt: TGCGCCAGCAGCTTGGTTGCGGGAGGTCGTCGCGGGGAGCTGTTTTTT; j_gene: TRBJ2-2; abundance: -; d_gene: TRBD2; v_gene: TRBV5-1
CDR3aa: CASSPPGRETQYF; CDR3nt: TGTGCCAGCAGCCCCCCGGGTCGGGAGACCCAGTACTTC; j_gene: TRBJ2-5; abundance: -; d_gene: -; v_gene: TRBV7-9
CDR3aa: CAWTDVPMNTEAFF; CDR3nt: TGTGCCTGGACAGATGTCCCGATGAACACTGAAGCTTTCTTT; j_gene: TRBJ1-1; abundance: -; d_gene: -; v_gene: TRBV30
CDR3aa: CASNPTGGRGGYTF; CDR3nt: TGTGCCAGCAACCCGACAGGGGGCAGAGGTGGCTACACCTTC; j_gene: TRBJ1-2; abundance: -; d_gene: TRBD1; v_gene: TRBV9
CDR3aa: CASSETESLGNTIYF; CDR3nt: TGTGCCAGCAGTGAGACAGAGTCCCTGGGAAACACCATATATTTT; j_gene: TRBJ1-3; abundance: -; d_gene: -; v_gene: TRBV2
CDR3aa: CASSFQGQGTYNEQFF; CDR3nt: TGTGCCAGCTCATTTCAGGGACAGGGGACCTACAATGAGCAGTTCTTC; j_gene: TRBJ2-1; abundance: -; d_gene: TRBD1; v_gene: TRBV18
CDR3aa: CASSLTRQAYEQYF; CDR3nt: TGCGCCAGCAGCTTGACTCGGCAGGCCTACGAGCAGTACTTC; j_gene: TRBJ2-7; abundance: -; d_gene: -; v_gene: TRBV5-1
CDR3aa: CASSLGPGLYGYTF; CDR3nt: TGTGCCAGCAGCTTAGGTCCAGGCCTCTATGGCTACACCTTC; j_gene: TRBJ1-2; abundance: -; d_gene: -; v_gene: TRBV13
CDR3aa: CASSPIGARAYEQYF; CDR3nt: TGTGCCAGCAGCCCCATAGGGGCCCGGGCCTACGAGCAGTACTTC; j_gene: TRBJ2-7; abundance: -; d_gene: -; v_gene: TRBV6-5
CDR3aa: CATTSGIGSRIRNEQFF; CDR3nt: TGTGCCACAACTAGCGGGATTGGGTCCCGTATACGGAATGAGCAGTTCTTC; j_gene: TRBJ2-1; abundance: -; d_gene: TRBD2; v_gene: TRBV19
CDR3aa: CASSIPGKVYGYTF; CDR3nt: TGTGCCAGTTCGATTCCAGGGAAGGTCTATGGCTACACCTTC; j_gene: TRBJ1-2; abundance: few; d_gene: -; v_gene: TRBV19
CDR3aa: CASGGGSSYNSPLHF; CDR3nt: TGTGCCAGCGGGGGAGGGAGCTCCTATAATTCACCCCTCCACTTT; j_gene: TRBJ1-6; abundance: -; d_gene: -; v_gene: TRBV2
CDR3aa: CASSYSSGQPQHF; CDR3nt: TGTGCCAGCAGTTACTCTTCGGGTCAGCCCCAGCATTTT; j_gene: TRBJ1-5; abundance: -; d_gene: -; v_gene: TRBV6-5
CDR3aa: CASSQLGVNYGYTF; CDR3nt: TGTGCCAGCAGCCAATTAGGGGTTAACTATGGCTACACCTTC; j_gene: TRBJ1-2; abundance: -; d_gene: -; v_gene: TRBV7-2
CDR3aa: CASIRRVYPQETQYF; CDR3nt: TGTGCCAGTATCCGGAGGGTATATCCCCAAGAGACCCAGTACTTC; j_gene: TRBJ2-5; abundance: -; d_gene: -; v_gene: TRBV19
CDR3aa: CASSLEGGQNEQFF; CDR3nt: TGTGCCAGCAGCTTAGAGGGGGGGCAAAATGAGCAGTTCTTC; j_gene: TRBJ2-1; abundance: -; d_gene: -; v_gene: TRBV11-3
CDR3aa: CASSFTPGQGALGSYEQYF; CDR3nt: TGCGCCAGCAGCTTCACGCCGGGACAGGGGGCGTTGGGCTCCTACGAGCAGTACTTC; j_gene: TRBJ2-7; abundance: -; d_gene: TRBD1; v_gene: TRBV5-1
CDR3aa: CASRVQVYTDTQYF; CDR3nt: TGTGCCAGCAGAGTACAGGTTTACACAGATACGCAGTATTTT; j_gene: TRBJ2-3; abundance: once; d_gene: -; v_gene: TRBV27
CDR3aa: CASSFGGANAEAFF; CDR3nt: TGTGCCAGCAGCTTTGGGGGGGCCAATGCTGAAGCTTTCTTT; j_gene: TRBJ1-1; abundance: -; d_gene: -; v_gene: TRBV7-9
CDR3aa: CASSQGTGVYSNQPQHF; CDR3nt: TGTGCCAGCAGCCAAGGGACAGGCGTCTATAGCAATCAGCCCCAGCATTTT; j_gene: TRBJ1-5; abundance: -; d_gene: TRBD1; v_gene: TRBV5-6